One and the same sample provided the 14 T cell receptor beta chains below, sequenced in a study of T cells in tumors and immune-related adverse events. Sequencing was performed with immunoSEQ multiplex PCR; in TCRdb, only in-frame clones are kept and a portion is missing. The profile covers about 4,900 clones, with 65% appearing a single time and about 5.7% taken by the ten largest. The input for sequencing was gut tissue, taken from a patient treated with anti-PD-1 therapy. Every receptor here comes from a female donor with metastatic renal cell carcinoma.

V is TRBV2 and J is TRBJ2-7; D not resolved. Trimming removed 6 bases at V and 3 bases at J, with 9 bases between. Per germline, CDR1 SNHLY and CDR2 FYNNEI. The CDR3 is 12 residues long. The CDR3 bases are TGTGCCAGCAGGGGGTCCCTCTACGAGCAGTACTTC. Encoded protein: CASRGSLYEQYF. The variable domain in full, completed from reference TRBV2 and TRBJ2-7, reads EPEVTQTPSHQVTQMGQEVILRCVPISNHLYFYWYRQILGQKVEFLVSFYNNEISEKSEIFDDQFSVERPDGSNFTLKIRSTKLEDSAMYFCASRGSLYEQYFGPGTRLTVT.

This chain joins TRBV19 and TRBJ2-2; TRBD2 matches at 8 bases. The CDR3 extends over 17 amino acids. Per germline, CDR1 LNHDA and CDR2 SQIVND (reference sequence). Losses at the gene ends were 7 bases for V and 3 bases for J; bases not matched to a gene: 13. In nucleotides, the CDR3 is TGTGCCAGTACCCCATTGTACGGGGGGGCCGACACCGGGGAGCTGTTTTTT. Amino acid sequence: CASTPLYGGADTGELFF.

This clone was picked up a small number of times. The CDR3, as DNA: TGTGCCAGCGCACCAGGCCCCCACACAGATACGCAGTATTTT. Translated, it gives CASAPGPHTDTQYF. The chain combines TRBV9 with TRBJ2-3; D gene uncertain. The CDR3 has 14 amino acids. The V gene lost 7 bases and the J gene lost 2 bases, with 14 bases spanning the gap. CDR1 SGDLS and CDR2 YYNGEE come from the germline V gene. Drawing the rest from reference TRBV9 and TRBJ2-3, the complete variable domain is DSGVTQTPKHLITATGQRVTLRCSPRSGDLSVYWYQQSLDQGLQFLIQYYNGEERAKGNILERFSAQQFPDLHSELNLSSLELGDSALYFCASAPGPHTDTQYFGPGTRLTVL.

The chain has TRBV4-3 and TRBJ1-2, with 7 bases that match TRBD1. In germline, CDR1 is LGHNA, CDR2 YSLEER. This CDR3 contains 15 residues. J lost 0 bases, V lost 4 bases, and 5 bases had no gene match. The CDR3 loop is CASSLGDSTNYGYTF. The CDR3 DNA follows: TGCGCCAGCAGCCTCGGGGACAGTACTAACTATGGCTACACCTTC.

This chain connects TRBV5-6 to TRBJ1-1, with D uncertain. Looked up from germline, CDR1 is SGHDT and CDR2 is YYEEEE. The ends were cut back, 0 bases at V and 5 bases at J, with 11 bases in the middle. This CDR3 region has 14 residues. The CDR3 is CASSLGDVGTEAFF. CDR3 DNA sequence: TGTGCCAGCAGCTTGGGGGATGTGGGAACTGAAGCTTTCTTT.

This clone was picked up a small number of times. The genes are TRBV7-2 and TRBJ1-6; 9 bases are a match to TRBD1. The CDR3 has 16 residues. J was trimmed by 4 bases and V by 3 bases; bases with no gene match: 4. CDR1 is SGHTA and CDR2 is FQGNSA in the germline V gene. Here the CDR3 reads CASSFLDRGYNSPLHF. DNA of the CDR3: TGTGCCAGCAGCTTCCTGGACAGGGGTTATAATTCACCCCTCCACTTT.

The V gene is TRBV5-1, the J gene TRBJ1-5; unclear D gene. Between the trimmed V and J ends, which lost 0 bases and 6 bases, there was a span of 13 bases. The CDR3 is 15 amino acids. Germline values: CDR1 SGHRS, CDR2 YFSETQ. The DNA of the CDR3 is TGCGCCAGCAGCTTGGGAGATCATGAACTTCAGCCCCAGCATTTT. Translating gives CASSLGDHELQPQHF.

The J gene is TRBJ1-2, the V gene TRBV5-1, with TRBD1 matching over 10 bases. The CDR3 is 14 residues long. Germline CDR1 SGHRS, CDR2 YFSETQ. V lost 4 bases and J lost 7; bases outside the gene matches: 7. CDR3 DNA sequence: TGCGCCAGCAGCGCTGTCGACAGGGGGCTTGGCTACACCTTC. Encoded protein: CASSAVDRGLGYTF.

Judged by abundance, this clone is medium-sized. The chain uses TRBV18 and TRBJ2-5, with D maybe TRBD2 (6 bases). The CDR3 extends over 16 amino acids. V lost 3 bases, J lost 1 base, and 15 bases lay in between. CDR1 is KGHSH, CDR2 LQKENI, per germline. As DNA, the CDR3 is TGTGCCAGCTCACCGGTGACTAGTAACGCCCAAGAGACCCAGTACTTC. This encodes CASSPVTSNAQETQYF.

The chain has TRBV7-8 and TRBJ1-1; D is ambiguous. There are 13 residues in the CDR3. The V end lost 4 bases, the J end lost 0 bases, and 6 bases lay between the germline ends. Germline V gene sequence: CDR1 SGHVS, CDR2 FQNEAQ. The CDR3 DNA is TGTGCCAGCAGCTCAAGTATGAACACTGAAGCTTTCTTT. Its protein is CASSSSMNTEAFF. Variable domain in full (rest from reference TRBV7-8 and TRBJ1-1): GAGVSQSPRYKVAKRGQDVALRCDPISGHVSLFWYQQALGQGPEFLTYFQNEAQLDKSGLPSDRFFAERPEGSVSTLKIQRTQQEDSAVYLCASSSSMNTEAFFGQGTRLTVV.

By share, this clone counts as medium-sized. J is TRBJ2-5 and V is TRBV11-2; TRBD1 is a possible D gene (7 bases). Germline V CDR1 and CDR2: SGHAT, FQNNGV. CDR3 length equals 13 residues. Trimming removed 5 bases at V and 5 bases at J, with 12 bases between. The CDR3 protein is CASSQGGGETQYF. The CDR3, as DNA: TGTGCCAGCAGCCAAGGAGGGGGCGAGACCCAGTACTTC. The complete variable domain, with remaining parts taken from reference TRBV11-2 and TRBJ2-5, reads EAGVAQSPRYKIIEKRQSVAFWCNPISGHATLYWYQQILGQGPKLLIQFQNNGVVDDSQLPKDRFSAERLKGVDSTLKIQPAKLEDSAVYLCASSQGGGETQYFGPGTRLLVL.

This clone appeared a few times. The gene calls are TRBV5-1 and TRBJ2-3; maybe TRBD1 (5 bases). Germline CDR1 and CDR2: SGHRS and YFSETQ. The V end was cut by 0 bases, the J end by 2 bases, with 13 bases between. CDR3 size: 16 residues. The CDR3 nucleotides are TGCGCCAGCAGCTTGGAGGGGATAGGACCCACAGATACGCAGTATTTT. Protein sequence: CASSLEGIGPTDTQYF.

CDR3 sequence (DNA): TGTGCCAGCTCAGGCTCGGGAACATACAATGAGCAGTTCTTC. This codes for CASSGSGTYNEQFF. V gene TRBV18 combines with J gene TRBJ2-1, with TRBD2 as a possible D gene (5 bases). The CDR3 totals 14 residues. The V gene's germline CDR1 is KGHSH and CDR2 LQKENI. Trimming took 5 bases from V and 4 from J, leaving 12 bases between them.

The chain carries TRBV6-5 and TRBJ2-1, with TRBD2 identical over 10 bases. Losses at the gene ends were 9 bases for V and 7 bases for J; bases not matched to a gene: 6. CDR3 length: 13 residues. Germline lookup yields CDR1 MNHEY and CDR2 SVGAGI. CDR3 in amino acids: CASFGTSDNEQFF. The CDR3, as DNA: TGTGCCAGTTTCGGGACTAGCGATAATGAGCAGTTCTTC.